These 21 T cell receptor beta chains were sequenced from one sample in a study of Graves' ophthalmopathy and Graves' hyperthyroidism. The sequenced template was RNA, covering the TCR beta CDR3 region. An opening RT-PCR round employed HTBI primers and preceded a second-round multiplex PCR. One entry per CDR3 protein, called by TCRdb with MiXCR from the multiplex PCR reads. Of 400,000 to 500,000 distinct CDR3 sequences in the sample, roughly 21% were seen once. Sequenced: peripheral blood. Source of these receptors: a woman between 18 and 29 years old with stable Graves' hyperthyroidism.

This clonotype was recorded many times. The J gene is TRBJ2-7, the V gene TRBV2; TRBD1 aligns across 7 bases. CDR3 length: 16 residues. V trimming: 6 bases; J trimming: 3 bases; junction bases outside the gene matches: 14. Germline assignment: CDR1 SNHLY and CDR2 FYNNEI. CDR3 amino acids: CASSQTLRTGNYEQYF. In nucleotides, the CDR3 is TGTGCCAGCAGCCAAACGCTTCGGACAGGAAACTACGAGCAGTACTTC.

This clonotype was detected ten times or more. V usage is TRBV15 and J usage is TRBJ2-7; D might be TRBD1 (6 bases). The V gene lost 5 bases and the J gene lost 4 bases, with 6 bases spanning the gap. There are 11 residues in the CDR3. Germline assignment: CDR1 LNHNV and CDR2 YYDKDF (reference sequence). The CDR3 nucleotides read TGTGCCACCAGCCAGGGGTACGAGCAGTACTTC. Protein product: CATSQGYEQYF. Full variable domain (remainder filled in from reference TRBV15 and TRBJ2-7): DAMVIQNPRYQVTQFGKPVTLSCSQTLNHNVMYWYQQKSSQAPKLLFHYYDKDFNNEADTPDNFQSRRPNTSFCFLDIRSPGLGDTAMYLCATSQGYEQYFGPGTRLTVT.

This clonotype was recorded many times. The CDR3 loop is CASSLDGDTEAFF. The DNA of the CDR3 is TGTGCCAGCAGCTTAGACGGGGACACTGAAGCTTTCTTT. The chain uses TRBV7-9 and TRBJ1-1; D ambiguous. V lost 1 base, J lost 3 bases, and 6 bases lay in between. CDR1 is SEHNR, CDR2 FQNEAQ, per germline (reference sequence). The CDR3 has 13 amino acids.

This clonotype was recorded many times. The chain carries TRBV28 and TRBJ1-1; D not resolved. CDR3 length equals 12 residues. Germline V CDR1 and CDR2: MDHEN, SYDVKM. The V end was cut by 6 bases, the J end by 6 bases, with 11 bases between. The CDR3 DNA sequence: TGTGCCAGCAGGGCTGGGTTGGCTGAAGCTTTCTTT. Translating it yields CASRAGLAEAFF.

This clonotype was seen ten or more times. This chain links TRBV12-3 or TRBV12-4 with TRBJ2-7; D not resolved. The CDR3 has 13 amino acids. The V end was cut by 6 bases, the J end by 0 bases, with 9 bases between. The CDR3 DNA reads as TGTGCCAGCAGCTGGGCCCGCTCCTACGAGCAGTACTTC. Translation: CASSWARSYEQYF.

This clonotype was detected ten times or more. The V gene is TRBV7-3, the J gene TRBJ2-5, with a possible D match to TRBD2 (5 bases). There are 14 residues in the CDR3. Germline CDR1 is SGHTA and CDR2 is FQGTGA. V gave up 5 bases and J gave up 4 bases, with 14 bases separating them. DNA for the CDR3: TGTGCCAGCAGCCCCTCGGGAAGCCGAGAGACCCAGTACTTC. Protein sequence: CASSPSGSRETQYF.

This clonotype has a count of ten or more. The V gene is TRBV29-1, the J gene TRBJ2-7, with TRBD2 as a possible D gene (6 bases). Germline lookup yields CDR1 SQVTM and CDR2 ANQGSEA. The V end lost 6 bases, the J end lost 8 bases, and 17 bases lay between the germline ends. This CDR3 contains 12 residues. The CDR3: CSVSSSGLKQYF. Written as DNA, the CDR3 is TGCAGCGTCAGTTCGAGCGGGCTGAAGCAGTACTTC.

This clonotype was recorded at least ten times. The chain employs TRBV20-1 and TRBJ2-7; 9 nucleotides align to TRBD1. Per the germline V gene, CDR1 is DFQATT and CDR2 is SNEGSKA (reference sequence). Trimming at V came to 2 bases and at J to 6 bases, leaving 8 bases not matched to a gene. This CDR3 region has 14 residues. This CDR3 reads CSARRDRVVREQYF. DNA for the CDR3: TGCAGTGCTAGACGGGACAGGGTTGTACGCGAGCAGTACTTC.

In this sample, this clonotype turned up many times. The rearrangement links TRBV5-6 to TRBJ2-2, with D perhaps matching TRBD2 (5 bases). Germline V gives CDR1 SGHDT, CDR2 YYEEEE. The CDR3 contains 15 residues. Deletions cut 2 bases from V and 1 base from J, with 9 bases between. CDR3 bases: TGTGCCAGCAGCTTCGGGATCTGGAACACCGGGGAGCTGTTTTTT. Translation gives CASSFGIWNTGELFF.

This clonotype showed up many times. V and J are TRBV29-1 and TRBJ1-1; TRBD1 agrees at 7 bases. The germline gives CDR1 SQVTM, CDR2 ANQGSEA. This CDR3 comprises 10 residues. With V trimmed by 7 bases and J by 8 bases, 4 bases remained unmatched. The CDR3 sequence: CSGRDSEAFF. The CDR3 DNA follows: TGCAGCGGGAGGGACAGCGAAGCTTTCTTT.

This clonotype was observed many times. The CDR3 protein is CASRGINYEQYF. The CDR3 nucleotides read TGTGCCAGCAGAGGGATAAACTACGAGCAGTACTTC. The V call is TRBV2, the J call TRBJ2-7; D remains ambiguous. V gave up 6 bases and J gave up 3 bases, with 9 bases separating them. The CDR3 runs to 12 residues. Per germline, CDR1 SNHLY and CDR2 FYNNEI. Drawing the rest from reference TRBV2 and TRBJ2-7, the complete variable domain is EPEVTQTPSHQVTQMGQEVILRCVPISNHLYFYWYRQILGQKVEFLVSFYNNEISEKSEIFDDQFSVERPDGSNFTLKIRSTKLEDSAMYFCASRGINYEQYFGPGTRLTVT.

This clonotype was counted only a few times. In DNA, the CDR3 is TGTGCCAGCAGTTTAATAGGGACAGGGTACTATGGCTACACCTTC. Protein product: CASSLIGTGYYGYTF. The J gene is TRBJ1-2, the V gene TRBV28; 9 bases map to TRBD1. The CDR3 extends over 15 amino acids. From germline, CDR1 is MDHEN and CDR2 SYDVKM. V trimming: 2 bases; J trimming: 3 bases; junction bases outside the gene matches: 4.

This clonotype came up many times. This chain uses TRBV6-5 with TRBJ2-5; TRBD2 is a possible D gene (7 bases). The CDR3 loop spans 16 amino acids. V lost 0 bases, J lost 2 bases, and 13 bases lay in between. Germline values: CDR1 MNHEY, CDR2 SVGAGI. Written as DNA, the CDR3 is TGTGCCAGCAGTTACTCTGGGGGGAGGGGGCAAGAGACCCAGTACTTC. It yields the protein CASSYSGGRGQETQYF.

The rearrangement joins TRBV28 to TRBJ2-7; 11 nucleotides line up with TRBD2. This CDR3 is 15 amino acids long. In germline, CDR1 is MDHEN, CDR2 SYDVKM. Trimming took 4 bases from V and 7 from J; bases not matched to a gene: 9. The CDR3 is CASSWILAGAREQYF. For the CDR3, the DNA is TGTGCCAGCAGTTGGATACTAGCGGGAGCGCGGGAGCAGTACTTC.

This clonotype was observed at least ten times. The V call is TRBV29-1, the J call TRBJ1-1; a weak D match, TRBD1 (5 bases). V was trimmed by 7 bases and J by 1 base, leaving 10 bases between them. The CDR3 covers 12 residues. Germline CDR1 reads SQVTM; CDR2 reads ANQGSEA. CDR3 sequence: CSAGTWNTEAFF. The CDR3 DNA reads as TGCAGCGCAGGGACCTGGAACACTGAAGCTTTCTTT.

CDR3 protein: CASRSGMYRETQYF. CDR3 DNA sequence: TGTGCCAGCAGATCCGGGATGTATCGGGAGACCCAGTACTTC. The rearrangement uses TRBV2 and TRBJ2-5; tentatively, D is TRBD2 (5 bases). The length of the CDR3 is 14 residues. The germline V gene encodes CDR1 SNHLY and CDR2 FYNNEI. Between the trimmed V and J ends, which lost 6 bases and 5 bases, there was a span of 16 bases.

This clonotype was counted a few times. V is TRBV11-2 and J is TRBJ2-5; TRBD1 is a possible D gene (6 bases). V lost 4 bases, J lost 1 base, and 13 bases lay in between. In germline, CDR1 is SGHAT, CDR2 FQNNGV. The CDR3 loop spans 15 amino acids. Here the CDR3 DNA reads TGTGCCAGCAGCTCAACTCTGACAGGCCAAGAGACCCAGTACTTC. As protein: CASSSTLTGQETQYF.

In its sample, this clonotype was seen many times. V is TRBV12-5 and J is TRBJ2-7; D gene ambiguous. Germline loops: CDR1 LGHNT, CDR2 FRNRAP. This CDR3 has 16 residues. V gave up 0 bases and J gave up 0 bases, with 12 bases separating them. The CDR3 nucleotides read TGTGCTAGTGGTTTGGTAGGTGGCGAAAGCTCCTACGAGCAGTACTTC. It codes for CASGLVGGESSYEQYF.

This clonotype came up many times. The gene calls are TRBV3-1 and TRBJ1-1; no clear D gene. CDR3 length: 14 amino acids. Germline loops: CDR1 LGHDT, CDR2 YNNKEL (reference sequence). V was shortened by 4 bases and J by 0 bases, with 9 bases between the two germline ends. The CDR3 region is CASSPRPLNTEAFF. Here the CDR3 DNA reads TGTGCCAGCAGCCCTCGCCCCTTGAACACTGAAGCTTTCTTT.

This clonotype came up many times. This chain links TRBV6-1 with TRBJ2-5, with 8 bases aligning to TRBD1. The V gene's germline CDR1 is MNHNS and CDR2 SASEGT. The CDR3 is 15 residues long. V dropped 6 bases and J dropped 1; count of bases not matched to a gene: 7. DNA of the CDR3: TGTGCCAGCAGCGGGACAGGAGACGTCCAAGAGACCCAGTACTTC. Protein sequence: CASSGTGDVQETQYF.

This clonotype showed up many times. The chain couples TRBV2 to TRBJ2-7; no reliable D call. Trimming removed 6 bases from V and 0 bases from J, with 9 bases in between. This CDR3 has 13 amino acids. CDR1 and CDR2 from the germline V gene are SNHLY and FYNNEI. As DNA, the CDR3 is TGTGCCAGCAGGCGGCCGAGCTCCTACGAGCAGTACTTC. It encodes CASRRPSSYEQYF. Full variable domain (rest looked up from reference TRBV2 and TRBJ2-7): EPEVTQTPSHQVTQMGQEVILRCVPISNHLYFYWYRQILGQKVEFLVSFYNNEISEKSEIFDDQFSVERPDGSNFTLKIRSTKLEDSAMYFCASRRPSSYEQYFGPGTRLTVT.